This T cell receptor (beta chain) was identified in a study of Graves' ophthalmopathy and Graves' hyperthyroidism. Study-level points and caveats: Detected in blood as well were most expanded thyroid clonotypes with frequency above 0.001.

Per the germline V gene, CDR1 is SGHAT and CDR2 is FQNNGV. The ends were cut back, 6 bases at V and 4 bases at J, with 15 bases in the middle. CDR3 length equals 14 residues. At least ten counts were recorded for this clonotype. Its antigen is not known. Amplifying from RNA transcripts, the study obtained TCR beta CDR3 regions. HTBI-primed RT-PCR formed the first round, and a multiplex PCR formed the second. TCRdb itself ran the multiplex PCR reads through MiXCR, one entry per CDR3 protein. The sample holds 600,000 to 650,000 distinct CDR3 sequences, 22% seen once. Sequencing input: peripheral blood. The chain carries TRBV11-2 and TRBJ1-1; unclear D gene. The source is a woman aged 18 to 35 with stable Graves' hyperthyroidism. Some clones in this sample may be carry-over from other donors' samples. This CDR3 is CASSPMRVGTEAFF. As DNA, the CDR3 is TGTGCCAGCAGTCCCATGCGGGTTGGCACTGAAGCTTTCTTT.